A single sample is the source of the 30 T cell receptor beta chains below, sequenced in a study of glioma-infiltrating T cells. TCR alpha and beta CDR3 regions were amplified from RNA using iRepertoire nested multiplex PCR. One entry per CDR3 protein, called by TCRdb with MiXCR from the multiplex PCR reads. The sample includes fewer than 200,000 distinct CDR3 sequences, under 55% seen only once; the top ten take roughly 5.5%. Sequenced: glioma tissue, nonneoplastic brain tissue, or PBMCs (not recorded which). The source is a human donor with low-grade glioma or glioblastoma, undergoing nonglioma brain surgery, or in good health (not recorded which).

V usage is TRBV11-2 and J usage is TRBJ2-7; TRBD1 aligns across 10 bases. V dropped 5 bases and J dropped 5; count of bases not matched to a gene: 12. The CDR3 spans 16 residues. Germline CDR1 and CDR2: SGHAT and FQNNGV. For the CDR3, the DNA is TGTGCCAGCAGCCCTCATCCGGGACAGGGGAACCACGAGCAGTACTTC. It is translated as CASSPHPGQGNHEQYF.

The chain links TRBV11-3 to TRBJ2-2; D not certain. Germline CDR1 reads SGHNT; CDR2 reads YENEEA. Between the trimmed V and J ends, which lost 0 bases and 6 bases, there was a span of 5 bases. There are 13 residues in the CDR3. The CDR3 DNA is TGTGCCAGCAGCTTAGATACCGCCGGGGAGCTGTTTTTT. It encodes CASSLDTAGELFF.

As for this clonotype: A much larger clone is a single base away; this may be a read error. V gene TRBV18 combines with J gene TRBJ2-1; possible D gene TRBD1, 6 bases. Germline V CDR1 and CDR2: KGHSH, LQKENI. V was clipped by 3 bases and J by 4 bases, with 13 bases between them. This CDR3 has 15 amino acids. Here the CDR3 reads CASSPRRGGYNEQFF. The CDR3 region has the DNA TGTGCCAGCTCACCGAGACGAGGGGGTTACAATGAGCAGTTCTTC.

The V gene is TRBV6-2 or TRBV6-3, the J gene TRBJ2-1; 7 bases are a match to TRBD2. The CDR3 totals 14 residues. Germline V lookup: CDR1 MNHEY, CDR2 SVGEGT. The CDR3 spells CVRGIAGHYNEQFF. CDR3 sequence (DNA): TGTGTTAGGGGTATAGCGGGTCACTACAATGAGCAGTTCTTC.

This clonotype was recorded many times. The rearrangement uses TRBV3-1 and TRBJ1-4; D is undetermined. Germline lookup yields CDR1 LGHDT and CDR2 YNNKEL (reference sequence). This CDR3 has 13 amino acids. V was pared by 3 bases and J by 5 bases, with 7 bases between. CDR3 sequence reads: CASSHEGNEKLFF. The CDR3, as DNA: TGTGCCAGCAGCCACGAAGGAAATGAAAAACTGTTTTTT.

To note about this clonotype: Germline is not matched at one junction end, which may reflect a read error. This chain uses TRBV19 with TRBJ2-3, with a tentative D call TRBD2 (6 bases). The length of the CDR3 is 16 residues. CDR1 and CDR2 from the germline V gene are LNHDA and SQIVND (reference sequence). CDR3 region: CASSIFSGISTDAQYF. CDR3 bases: TGTGCCAGTAGTATATTTAGCGGCATAAGCACAGATGCGCAGTATTTT.

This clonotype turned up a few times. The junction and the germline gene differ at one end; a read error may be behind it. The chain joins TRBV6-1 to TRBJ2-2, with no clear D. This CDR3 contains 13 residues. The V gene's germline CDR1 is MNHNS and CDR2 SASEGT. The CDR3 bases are TGTGCCATCAGTGTACAGAACACCGGGGAGCTGTTTTTT. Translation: CAISVQNTGELFF.

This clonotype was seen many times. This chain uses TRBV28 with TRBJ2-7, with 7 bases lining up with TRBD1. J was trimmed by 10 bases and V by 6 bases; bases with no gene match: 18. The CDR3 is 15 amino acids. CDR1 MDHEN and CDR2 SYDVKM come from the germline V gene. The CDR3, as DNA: TGTGCCAGCAGAAGTACCGGGACAGCGAACCACCCCCAGTACTTC. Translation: CASRSTGTANHPQYF.

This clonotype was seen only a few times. For the CDR3, the DNA is TGCGCCAGCAGCCAAGGCCCGGGGCACCGTGACGAGCAGTACTTC. Translated, it gives CASSQGPGHRDEQYF. This chain uses TRBV4-1 with TRBJ2-7; D could derive from TRBD1 or TRBD2 (5 bases each). The CDR3 consists of 15 residues. Trimming shortened V by 1 base and J by 5 bases, and 15 bases separated the two germline ends. Germline V gives CDR1 MGHRA, CDR2 YSYEKL.

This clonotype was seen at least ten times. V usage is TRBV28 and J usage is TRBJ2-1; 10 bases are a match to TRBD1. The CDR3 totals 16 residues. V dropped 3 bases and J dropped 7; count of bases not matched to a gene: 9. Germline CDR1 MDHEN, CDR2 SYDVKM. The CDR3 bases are TGTGCCAGCAGTTTTAGGGGGGGACAGGGGCGAAATGAGCAGTTCTTC. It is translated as CASSFRGGQGRNEQFF.

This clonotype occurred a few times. CDR3 region: CASSPPSRATDTQYF. The CDR3 nucleotides are TGTGCCAGCAGCCCCCCGTCCAGGGCCACAGATACGCAGTATTTT. This chain connects TRBV7-2 to TRBJ2-3; tentatively, D is TRBD1 (5 bases). The CDR3 runs to 15 residues. Germline assignment: CDR1 SGHTA and CDR2 FQGNSA. The V gene lost 5 bases and the J gene lost 2 bases, with 14 bases spanning the gap.

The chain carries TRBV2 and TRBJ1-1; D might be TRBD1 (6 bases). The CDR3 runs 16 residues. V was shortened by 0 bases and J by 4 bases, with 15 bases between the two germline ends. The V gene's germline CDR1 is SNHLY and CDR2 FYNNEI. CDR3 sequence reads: CASSEALQVGATEAFF. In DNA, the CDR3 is TGTGCCAGCAGTGAAGCGCTTCAAGTGGGGGCCACTGAAGCTTTCTTT.

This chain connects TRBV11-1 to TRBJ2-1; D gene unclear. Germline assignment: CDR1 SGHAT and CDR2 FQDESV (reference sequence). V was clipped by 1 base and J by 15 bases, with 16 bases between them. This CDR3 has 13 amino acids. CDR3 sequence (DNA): TGTGCCAGCAGCTTAGTAGCCAGCGTTAGACTGTTCTTC. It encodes CASSLVASVRLFF.

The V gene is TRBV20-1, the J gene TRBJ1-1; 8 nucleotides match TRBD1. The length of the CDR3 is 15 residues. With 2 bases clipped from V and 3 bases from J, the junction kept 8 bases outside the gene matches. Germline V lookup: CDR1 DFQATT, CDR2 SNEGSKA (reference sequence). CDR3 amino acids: CSARWTGSTYTEAFF. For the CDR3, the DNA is TGCAGTGCTAGATGGACAGGGTCTACTTACACTGAAGCTTTCTTT.

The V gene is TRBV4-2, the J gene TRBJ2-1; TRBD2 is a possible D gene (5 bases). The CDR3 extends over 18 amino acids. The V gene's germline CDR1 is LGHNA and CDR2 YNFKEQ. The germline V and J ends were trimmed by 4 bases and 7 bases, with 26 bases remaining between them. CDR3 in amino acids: CASSPQREISGVGNEQFF. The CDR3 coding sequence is TGTGCCAGCAGCCCCCAACGGGAAATCAGCGGAGTTGGGAATGAGCAGTTCTTC.

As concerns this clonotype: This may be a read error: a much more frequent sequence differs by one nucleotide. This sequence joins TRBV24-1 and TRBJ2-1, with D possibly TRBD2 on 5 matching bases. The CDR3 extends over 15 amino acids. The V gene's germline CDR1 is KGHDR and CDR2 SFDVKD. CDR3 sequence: CPTSERGYYGNEQFF. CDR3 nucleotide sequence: TGTCCCACCAGTGAGAGAGGGTATTACGGCAATGAGCAGTTCTTC.

Here the CDR3 reads CASSTRQGAFTEAFF. The DNA of the CDR3 is TGTGCCAGCAGTACCCGACAGGGGGCCTTCACTGAAGCTTTCTTT. The chain recombines TRBV12-3 or TRBV12-4 with TRBJ1-1; 10 bases fit TRBD1. J gave up 4 bases and V 5 bases, and 7 bases lay outside the gene matches. The CDR3 consists of 15 residues.

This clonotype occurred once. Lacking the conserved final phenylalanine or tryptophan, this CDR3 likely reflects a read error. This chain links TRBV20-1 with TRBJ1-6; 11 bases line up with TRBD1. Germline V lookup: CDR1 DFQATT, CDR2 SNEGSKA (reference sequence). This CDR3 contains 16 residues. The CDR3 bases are TGCAGTGCAAGAGATCAAAGGACAGGGGGCGGTTCACCCCTCCACTTG. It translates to CSARDQRTGGGSPLHL.

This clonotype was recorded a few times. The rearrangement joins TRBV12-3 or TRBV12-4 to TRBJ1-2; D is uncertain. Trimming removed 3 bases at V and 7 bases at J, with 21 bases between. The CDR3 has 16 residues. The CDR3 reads CASSLKLSAKLSGYTF. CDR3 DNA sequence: TGTGCCAGCAGTTTGAAGTTGTCAGCCAAACTGTCTGGCTACACCTTC.

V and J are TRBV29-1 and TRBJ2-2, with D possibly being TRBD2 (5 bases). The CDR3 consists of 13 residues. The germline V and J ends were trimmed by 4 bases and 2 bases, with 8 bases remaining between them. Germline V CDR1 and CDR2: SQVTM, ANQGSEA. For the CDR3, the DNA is TGCAGCGTTGGAGGGTCAAACACCGGGGAGCTGTTTTTT. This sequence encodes CSVGGSNTGELFF.

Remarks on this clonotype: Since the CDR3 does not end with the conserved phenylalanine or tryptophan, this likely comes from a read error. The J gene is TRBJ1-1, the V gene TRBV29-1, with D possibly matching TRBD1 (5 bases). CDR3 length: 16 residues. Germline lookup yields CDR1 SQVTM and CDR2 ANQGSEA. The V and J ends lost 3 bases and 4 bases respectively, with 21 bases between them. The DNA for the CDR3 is TGCAGCGTTGACGATCCTGCCAGGGTGGGAGGCACTGAAGCTTTCCTT. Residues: CSVDDPARVGGTEAFL.

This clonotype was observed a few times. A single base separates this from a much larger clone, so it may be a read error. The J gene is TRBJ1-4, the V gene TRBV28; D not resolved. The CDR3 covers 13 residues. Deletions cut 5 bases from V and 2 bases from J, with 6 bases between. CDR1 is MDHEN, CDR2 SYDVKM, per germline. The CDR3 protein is CASSLGTNEKLFF. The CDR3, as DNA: TGTGCCAGCAGTCTCGGGACTAATGAAAAACTGTTTTTT.

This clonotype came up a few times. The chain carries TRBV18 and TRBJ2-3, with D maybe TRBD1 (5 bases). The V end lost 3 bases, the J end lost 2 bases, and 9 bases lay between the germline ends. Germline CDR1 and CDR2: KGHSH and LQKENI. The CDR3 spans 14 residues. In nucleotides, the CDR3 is TGTGCCAGCTCACCCAGACAGACCACAGATACGCAGTATTTT. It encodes CASSPRQTTDTQYF.

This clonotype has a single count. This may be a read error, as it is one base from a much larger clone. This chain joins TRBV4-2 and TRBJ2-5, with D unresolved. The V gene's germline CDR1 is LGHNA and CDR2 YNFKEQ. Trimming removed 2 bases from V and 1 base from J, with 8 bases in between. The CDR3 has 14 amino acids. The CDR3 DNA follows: TGTGCCAGCAGCCAACATAACGGCCAAGAGACCCAGTACTTC. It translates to CASSQHNGQETQYF.

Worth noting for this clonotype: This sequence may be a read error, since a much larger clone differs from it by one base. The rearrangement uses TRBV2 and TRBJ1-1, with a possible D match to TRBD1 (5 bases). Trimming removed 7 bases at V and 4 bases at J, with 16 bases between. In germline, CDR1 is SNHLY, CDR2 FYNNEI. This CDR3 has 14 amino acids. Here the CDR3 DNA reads TGTGCCAGCACCCGAGTGACAGAGAGCACTGAAGCTTTCTTT. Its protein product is CASTRVTESTEAFF.

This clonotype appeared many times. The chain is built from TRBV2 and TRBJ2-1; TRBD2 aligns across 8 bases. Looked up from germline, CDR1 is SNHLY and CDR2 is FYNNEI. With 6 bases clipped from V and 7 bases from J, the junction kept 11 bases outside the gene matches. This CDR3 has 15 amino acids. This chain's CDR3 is CASRGLAGGLNEQFF. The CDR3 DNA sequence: TGTGCCAGCAGGGGGCTGGCGGGAGGTCTGAATGAGCAGTTCTTC.

This CDR3 is CASSLGILSAQHF. CDR3 sequence (DNA): TGTGCCAGCAGTTTAGGTATTCTTAGTGCCCAGCATTTT. The V call is TRBV28, the J call TRBJ1-5; D is undetermined. The germline V gene encodes CDR1 MDHEN and CDR2 SYDVKM. V was pared by 2 bases and J by 11 bases, with 13 bases between. The CDR3 runs 13 residues.

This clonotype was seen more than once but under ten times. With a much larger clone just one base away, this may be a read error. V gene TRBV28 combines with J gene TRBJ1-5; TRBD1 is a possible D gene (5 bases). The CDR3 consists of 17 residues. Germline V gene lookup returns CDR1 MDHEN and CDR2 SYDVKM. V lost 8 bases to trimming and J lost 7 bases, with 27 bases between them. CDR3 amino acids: CASCSQGWGSGRQPQHF. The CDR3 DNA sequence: TGTGCCAGCTGTTCACAAGGCTGGGGCAGTGGGAGACAGCCCCAGCATTTT.

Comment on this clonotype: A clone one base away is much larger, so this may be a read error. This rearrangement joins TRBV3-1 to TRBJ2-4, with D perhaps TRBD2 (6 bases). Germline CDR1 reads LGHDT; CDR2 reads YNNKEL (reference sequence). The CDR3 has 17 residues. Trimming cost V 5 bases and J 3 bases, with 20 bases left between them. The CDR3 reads CASSSTLAALDKNIQYF. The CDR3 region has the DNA TGTGCCAGCAGCTCGACTTTAGCGGCTCTAGACAAAAACATTCAGTACTTC.

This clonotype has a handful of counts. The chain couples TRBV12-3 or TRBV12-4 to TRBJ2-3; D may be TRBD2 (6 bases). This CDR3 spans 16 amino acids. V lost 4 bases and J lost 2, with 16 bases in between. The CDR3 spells CASSWGDLSNTDTQYF. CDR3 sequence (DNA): TGTGCCAGCAGTTGGGGGGATCTATCCAACACAGATACGCAGTATTTT.